This passage covers 21 T cell receptor beta chains from one sample sequenced in a study of control samples from healthy donors and cancer patients. Only in-frame clones appear in the TCRdb table, and some are missing; sequencing was by immunoSEQ multiplex PCR. This sample has 55,000 to 85,000 clones; more than 75% occur once, and the top ten carry about 2.1%. The sample was PBMCs. The source is a woman between 50 and 59 years old with head and neck cancer.

The chain uses TRBV6-5 and TRBJ2-5; D is unclear. From germline, CDR1 is MNHEY and CDR2 SVGAGI. There are 15 residues in the CDR3. Between the trimmed V and J ends, which lost 7 bases and 4 bases, there was a span of 19 bases. CDR3 sequence reads: CASKNLPVPGETQYF. DNA for the CDR3: TGTGCCAGCAAGAACCTGCCTGTTCCGGGAGAGACCCAGTACTTC.

The chain combines TRBV6-5 with TRBJ1-2; D perhaps matches TRBD1 (6 bases). The ends were cut back, 2 bases at V and 6 bases at J, with 13 bases in the middle. Germline-derived CDR1 and CDR2 are MNHEY and SVGAGI. The CDR3 is made up of 14 amino acids. The CDR3 loop is CASSYGRDNHGYTF. The DNA of the CDR3 is TGTGCCAGCAGTTACGGGCGGGACAATCATGGCTACACCTTC.

The chain links TRBV12-3 or TRBV12-4 to TRBJ1-5; the D is unclear. This CDR3 contains 12 residues. The V end was cut by 2 bases, the J end by 4 bases, with 3 bases between. In DNA, the CDR3 is TGTGCCAGCAGTTTAAATAATCAGCCCCAGCATTTT. Translating it yields CASSLNNQPQHF.

The chain is built from TRBV5-1 and TRBJ2-3, with no clear D. Trimming removed 5 bases from V and 3 bases from J, with 7 bases in between. This CDR3 is built from 12 residues. CDR1 is SGHRS and CDR2 is YFSETQ in the germline V gene. Here the CDR3 reads CASSGRTDTQYF. The CDR3 nucleotides read TGCGCCAGCAGTGGAAGGACAGATACGCAGTATTTT.

The V gene is TRBV15, the J gene TRBJ1-2, with TRBD1 identical over 9 bases. V was pared by 0 bases and J by 8 bases, with 10 bases of the junction left unmatched. The CDR3 sequence is 16 residues long. The germline gives CDR1 LNHNV, CDR2 YYDKDF (reference sequence). The CDR3 nucleotides are TGTGCCACCAGCAGAGACCTTTCCGGGACAGGGAACGGCTACACCTTC. Residues: CATSRDLSGTGNGYTF.

The rearrangement joins TRBV5-4 to TRBJ1-1; D perhaps matches TRBD1 (6 bases). Per the germline V gene, CDR1 is SGHNT and CDR2 is YYREEE (reference sequence). The CDR3 totals 15 residues. Trimming took off 4 bases at V and 0 bases at J, with 13 bases between the two ends. The CDR3 protein is CASSQGSPMNTEAFF. The CDR3 DNA follows: TGTGCCAGCAGCCAGGGGTCCCCCATGAACACTGAAGCTTTCTTT.

J is TRBJ1-1 and V is TRBV5-1, with a tentative D call TRBD1 (6 bases). V lost 2 bases and J 1 base, leaving 12 bases between the germline ends. This CDR3 has 15 amino acids. Germline loops: CDR1 SGHRS, CDR2 YFSETQ. As DNA, the CDR3 is TGCGCCAGCAGCTTAGGGGGGCTAAGGAACACTGAAGCTTTCTTT. This encodes CASSLGGLRNTEAFF.

This chain uses TRBV7-9 with TRBJ1-5; TRBD1 aligns across 7 bases. The CDR3 is made up of 19 amino acids. Per germline, CDR1 SEHNR and CDR2 FQNEAQ (reference sequence). J was trimmed by 1 base and V by 2 bases; bases with no gene match: 14. The DNA of the CDR3 is TGTGCCAGCAGCTTAAAACTTCTAAAGGGGGCTACGAGCAATCAGCCCCAGCATTTT. It codes for CASSLKLLKGATSNQPQHF.

The chain is built from TRBV5-4 and TRBJ2-7; 9 nucleotides align to TRBD1. Looked up from germline, CDR1 is SGHNT and CDR2 is YYREEE (reference sequence). J lost 3 bases, V lost 4 bases, and 11 bases had no gene match. This CDR3 region has 16 residues. This CDR3 reads CASSTDPGTGNYEQYF. CDR3 bases: TGTGCCAGCAGCACGGACCCCGGGACAGGGAACTACGAGCAGTACTTC.

This chain uses TRBV27 with TRBJ1-1; TRBD1 is a possible D gene (5 bases). CDR3 length: 13 amino acids. V gave up 5 bases and J gave up 4 bases, with 11 bases separating them. Germline V CDR1 and CDR2: MNHEY, SMNVEV (reference sequence). In nucleotides, the CDR3 is TGTGCCAGCAGTCAATGGGGGGGCACTGAAGCTTTCTTT. Protein: CASSQWGGTEAFF.

The chain couples TRBV11-1 to TRBJ2-5, with TRBD2 as a possible D gene (6 bases). CDR1 SGHAT and CDR2 FQDESV come from the germline V gene (reference sequence). This CDR3 comprises 14 residues. V gave up 5 bases and J gave up 7 bases, with 17 bases separating them. The CDR3 sequence: CASSTRLGVGTQYF. CDR3 DNA: TGTGCCAGCAGCACCCGACTAGGGGTCGGGACCCAGTACTTC.

The chain couples TRBV5-4 to TRBJ2-2; tentatively, D is TRBD1 (6 bases). Germline-derived CDR1 and CDR2 are SGHNT and YYREEE (reference sequence). V was cut by 4 bases and J by 1 base, with 8 bases left in between. The CDR3 sequence is 14 residues long. The CDR3 protein is CASSPGQNTGELFF. The CDR3 DNA follows: TGTGCCAGCAGCCCGGGACAGAACACCGGGGAGCTGTTTTTT.

The sample holds a few counts of this clone. The genes are TRBV5-6 and TRBJ1-4; no definite D call. CDR3 length: 13 residues. V was shortened by 0 bases and J by 9 bases, with 9 bases between the two germline ends. CDR1 is SGHDT and CDR2 is YYEEEE in the germline V gene. The CDR3 loop reads CASSLDRQQKLFF. CDR3 nucleotides: TGTGCCAGCAGCTTGGATCGGCAGCAAAAACTGTTTTTT.

J is TRBJ1-5 and V is TRBV28, with D perhaps matching TRBD1 (5 bases). Germline V CDR1 and CDR2: MDHEN, SYDVKM. CDR3 length: 16 amino acids. Trimming left V 6 bases short and J 3 bases short, with 18 bases between. CDR3 in amino acids: CASSPRTRGNNQPQHF. CDR3 sequence (DNA): TGTGCCAGCAGCCCTAGGACACGGGGAAACAATCAGCCCCAGCATTTT.

This sequence joins TRBV28 and TRBJ1-2, with D hard to call. CDR3 length equals 14 residues. The V gene's germline CDR1 is MDHEN and CDR2 SYDVKM. Trimming shortened V by 5 bases and J by 8 bases, and 18 bases separated the two germline ends. CDR3 sequence reads: CASSPTSEGGGYTF. In DNA, the CDR3 is TGTGCCAGCAGTCCAACCTCGGAGGGAGGAGGCTACACCTTC.

The chain uses TRBV30 and TRBJ2-7, with 8 bases matching TRBD2. The CDR3 loop spans 13 amino acids. V lost 2 bases and J lost 4; bases outside the gene matches: 4. Germline V gives CDR1 GTSNPN, CDR2 SVGIG (reference sequence). CDR3 loop: CAWSPGGQYEQYF. DNA for the CDR3: TGTGCCTGGAGTCCGGGGGGGCAATACGAGCAGTACTTC.

The chain uses TRBV5-1 and TRBJ1-3; D not certain. Germline V gene lookup returns CDR1 SGHRS and CDR2 YFSETQ. With 0 bases removed from V and 0 bases from J, the gap between germline ends came to 4 bases. CDR3 size: 14 residues. The CDR3 region has the DNA TGCGCCAGCAGCTTGGGGGCCTCTGGAAACACCATATATTTT. This gives the protein CASSLGASGNTIYF. Looking up the rest from reference TRBV5-1 and TRBJ1-3 gives the full variable domain: KAGVTQTPRYLIKTRGQQVTLSCSPISGHRSVSWYQQTPGQGLQFLFEYFSETQRNKGNFPGRFSGRQFSNSRSEMNVSTLELGDSALYLCASSLGASGNTIYFGEGSWLTVV.

The chain joins TRBV7-2 to TRBJ1-6; 8 bases are a match to TRBD1. The CDR3 is 15 amino acids. The J segment lost 6 bases and the V segment lost 0 bases, leaving 1 base of the junction unmatched. CDR1 SGHTA and CDR2 FQGNSA come from the germline V gene. Here the CDR3 reads CASSLADRANSPLHF. The CDR3, as DNA: TGTGCCAGCAGCTTAGCGGACAGGGCTAATTCACCCCTCCACTTT.

The chain carries TRBV6-5 and TRBJ2-7; the match to TRBD1 covers 10 bases. Germline CDR1 reads MNHEY; CDR2 reads SVGAGI. V lost 6 bases and J lost 3; bases outside the gene matches: 8. The length of the CDR3 is 15 residues. The CDR3 reads CASREGRDRGYEQYF. CDR3 nucleotide sequence: TGTGCCAGCAGAGAGGGCCGGGACAGGGGCTACGAGCAGTACTTC.

This chain uses TRBV2 with TRBJ1-1; no clear D. The CDR3 sequence is 17 residues long. Germline CDR1 SNHLY, CDR2 FYNNEI. Trimming pared 8 bases from V and 1 base from J, leaving 23 bases between. The CDR3 here is CASGELRPGEGNTEAFF. The CDR3 coding sequence is TGTGCCAGCGGAGAGCTGAGGCCCGGGGAGGGGAACACTGAAGCTTTCTTT.

The chain joins TRBV6-2 or TRBV6-3 to TRBJ1-6, with D unresolved. With 7 bases removed from V and 4 bases from J, the gap between germline ends came to 11 bases. Per germline, CDR1 MNHEY and CDR2 SVGEGT. This CDR3 has 14 residues. CDR3 loop: CASIPSGYNSPLHF. The CDR3 DNA reads as TGTGCCAGCATCCCGAGCGGGTATAATTCACCCCTCCACTTT.